A selection of T cell receptor beta chains follows, all from one sample in a study of T cell responses to AZD1222 COVID-19 vaccine. The table came from immunoSEQ multiplex PCR; TCRdb's copy has only in-frame clones and leaves some out. Of over 130,000 clones listed, roughly 88% are singletons. Sequenced here: peripheral blood, sampled 28 days after the second AZD1222 dose. These receptors all stem from an adult who received the AZD1222 COVID-19 vaccine. The CDR3 runs from the conserved cysteine through the conserved F or W. The D gene is left open where the match is weak. Rows give clone size only sometimes, using once, few, many, or a class for an expanded clone.

clone size | J gene | V gene | D gene | CDR3 protein | CDR3 DNA
. | TRBJ1-4 | TRBV6-8 | . | CASSSDTPTNEKLFF | TGTGCCAGCAGTTCCGACACGCCAACTAATGAAAAACTGTTTTTT
once | TRBJ2-7 | TRBV30 | TRBD2 | CAWGLAGVLTREQYF | TGTGCCTGGGGACTAGCGGGAGTTCTAACGCGGGAGCAGTACTTC
once | TRBJ1-5 | TRBV18 | . | CASSPGGDQPQHF | TGTGCCAGCTCACCGGGGGGGGACCAGCCCCAGCATTTT
. | TRBJ2-7 | TRBV5-1 | . | CASSTAYEQYF | TGCGCCAGCAGCACAGCCTACGAGCAGTACTTC
. | TRBJ1-1 | TRBV3-1/TRBV3-2 | TRBD1 | CASSQVTGGEAFF | TGTGCCAGCAGCCAAGTGACAGGGGGTGAAGCTTTCTTT
. | TRBJ1-5 | TRBV7-2 | . | CASSDRFVVEPQHF | TGTGCCAGCAGTGACAGGTTCGTAGTGGAGCCCCAGCATTTT
. | TRBJ2-5 | TRBV10-3 | TRBD2 | CAISDQNTGTSGGRQTQYF | TGTGCCATCAGTGATCAGAATACCGGGACTAGCGGGGGGAGACAGACCCAGTACTTC
. | TRBJ1-5 | TRBV24-1 | . | CATSDLRYRDIGQPQHF | TGTGCCACCAGTGATTTGCGGTACAGGGACATTGGACAGCCCCAGCATTTT
. | TRBJ1-6 | TRBV7-8 | . | CASSPLINSPLHF | TGTGCCAGCAGCCCTCTGATTAATTCACCCCTCCACTTT
. | TRBJ2-2 | TRBV5-1 | TRBD2 | CASSLDAGGPGELFF | TGCGCCAGCAGCTTGGATGCGGGAGGCCCCGGGGAGCTGTTTTTT
. | TRBJ1-1 | TRBV4-1 | . | CAVKDGNTEAFF | TGCGCCGTTAAGGATGGGAACACTGAAGCTTTCTTT
. | TRBJ1-1 | TRBV5-4 | TRBD1 | CASSRTGGHTEAFF | TGTGCCAGCAGCCGGACAGGGGGTCACACTGAAGCTTTCTTT
. | TRBJ2-2 | TRBV18 | TRBD1 | CASSQRQGANTGELFF | TGTGCCAGCTCACAAAGACAGGGGGCGAACACCGGGGAGCTGTTTTTT
. | TRBJ2-5 | TRBV29-1 | . | CSVAGGKSIQETQYF | TGCAGCGTTGCTGGAGGAAAATCGATCCAAGAGACCCAGTACTTC
. | TRBJ2-1 | TRBV30 | . | CAWTTKDRRENEQFF | TGTGCCTGGACCACGAAGGACAGGAGGGAAAATGAGCAGTTCTTC
. | TRBJ1-2 | TRBV6-5 | . | CASSYGRNYGYTF | TGTGCCAGCAGTTATGGGCGCAACTATGGCTACACCTTC
. | TRBJ2-2 | TRBV3-1/TRBV3-2 | TRBD1 | CASSQDPTGGVGTGELFF | TGTGCCAGCAGCCAAGACCCTACAGGGGGCGTTGGCACCGGGGAGCTGTTTTTT
. | TRBJ2-5 | TRBV7-7 | TRBD2 | CASSPLTGGGETQYF | TGTGCCAGCAGCCCACTGACGGGGGGTGGGGAGACCCAGTACTTC